This T cell receptor (beta chain) was captured by sequencing in a study of immune heterogeneity within non-small cell lung tumors. General study results and limits: Multiple tumor sites within a patient showed recurrence of identical dominant CDR3 beta clonotypes; site-unique high-frequency clones were present as well.

Genomic DNA extracted from bulk tumor tissue served as template. A total of about 540 ng was used per sample. Several widely spaced biopsies per primary tumor were taken during surgery. These patients got curative surgery after being newly diagnosed with untreated non-small cell lung cancer. Germline V lookup: CDR1 LGHNA, CDR2 YSLEER. This CDR3 has 17 residues. V dropped 1 base and J dropped 1 base, with 14 bases sitting between them. This clonotype was counted only a few times. What it binds is not known. TCR beta CDR3 regions came from multiplex PCR with 32 forward V and 13 reverse J primers. TCRdb reprocessed the multiplex PCR reads with MiXCR, giving one entry per CDR3 protein. The sample records 25,000 to 40,000 distinct CDR3 sequences, around 26% being singletons.

Sample: lung tumor tissue. The receptor comes from a man aged 40-55 years with non-small cell lung cancer. The chain couples TRBV4-3 to TRBJ2-4; D may be TRBD2 (6 bases). CDR3 sequence reads: CASSQVVGSLAKNIQYF. CDR3 nucleotides: TGCGCCAGCAGCCAAGTGGTCGGGAGTCTGGCCAAAAACATTCAGTACTTC.